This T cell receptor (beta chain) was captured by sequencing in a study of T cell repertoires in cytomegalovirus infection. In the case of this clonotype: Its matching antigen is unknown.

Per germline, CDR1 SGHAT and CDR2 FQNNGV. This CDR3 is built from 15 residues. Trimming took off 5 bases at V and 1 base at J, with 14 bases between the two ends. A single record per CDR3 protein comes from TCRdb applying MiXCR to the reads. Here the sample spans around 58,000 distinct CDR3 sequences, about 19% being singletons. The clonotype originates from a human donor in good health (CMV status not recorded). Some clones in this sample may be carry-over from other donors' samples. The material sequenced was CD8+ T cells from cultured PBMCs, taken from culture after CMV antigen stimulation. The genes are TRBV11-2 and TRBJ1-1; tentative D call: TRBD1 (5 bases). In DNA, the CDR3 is TGTGCCAGCAGCGTGGATTTTAGGGGGAACACTGAAGCTTTCTTT. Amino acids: CASSVDFRGNTEAFF. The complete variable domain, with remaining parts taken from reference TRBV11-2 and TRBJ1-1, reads EAGVAQSPRYKIIEKRQSVAFWCNPISGHATLYWYQQILGQGPKLLIQFQNNGVVDDSQLPKDRFSAERLKGVDSTLKIQPAKLEDSAVYLCASSVDFRGNTEAFFGQGTRLTVV.